This passage covers 8 T cell receptor beta chains from one sample sequenced in a study of blood T cell repertoires in COVID-19. Assay: immunoSEQ multiplex PCR; the TCRdb copy retains only in-frame clones and omits some. The table lists under 200,000 clones, approximately 87% of them singletons. Specimen: peripheral blood. These receptors were obtained from a woman aged 55-69 years with COVID-19, enrolled during active disease.

The V call is TRBV30, the J call TRBJ2-3; 9 bases align to TRBD2. Per germline, CDR1 GTSNPN and CDR2 SVGIG (reference sequence). Trimming took 3 bases from V and 4 from J; bases not matched to a gene: 8. This CDR3 region has 15 residues. CDR3 in DNA: TGTGCCTGGAGGGCGTTTAGCGGGGGTCCAGATACGCAGTATTTT. Translating gives CAWRAFSGGPDTQYF.

This chain joins TRBV10-3 and TRBJ1-3, with TRBD1 identical over 8 bases. Germline V gene lookup returns CDR1 ENHRY and CDR2 SYGVKD. With V trimmed by 1 base and J by 3 bases, 8 bases remained unmatched. CDR3 size: 17 residues. The CDR3 reads CAISEFPGGFGGNTIYF. CDR3 DNA: TGTGCCATCAGTGAGTTCCCAGGGGGCTTTGGTGGAAACACCATATATTTT.

Only a few counts were recorded for this clone. The chain joins TRBV10-1 to TRBJ1-2; D call uncertain. Germline V gene sequence: CDR1 WNHNN, CDR2 SYGVQD (reference sequence). The CDR3 consists of 14 residues. Trimming cost V 0 bases and J 7 bases, with 12 bases left between them. As DNA, the CDR3 is TGCGCCAGCAGTGAGTCGGAGGGCGGAAGTGGCTACACCTTC. Translation: CASSESEGGSGYTF.

The J gene is TRBJ2-5, the V gene TRBV5-1; D perhaps matches TRBD2 (6 bases). Trimming pared 4 bases from V and 4 bases from J, leaving 17 bases between. The length of the CDR3 is 15 residues. The germline CDR1 and CDR2 sequences are SGHRS and YFSETQ. The CDR3 sequence is CASSRVFLGGETQYF. CDR3 sequence (DNA): TGCGCCAGCAGCCGGGTCTTCCTGGGGGGAGAGACCCAGTACTTC.

V and J are TRBV29-1 and TRBJ1-1; no firm D call. V was clipped by 2 bases and J by 1 base, with 8 bases between them. The CDR3 extends over 13 amino acids. The germline V gene encodes CDR1 SQVTM and CDR2 ANQGSEA. The CDR3 DNA reads as TGCAGCGTTGAACTCGGTCAGAACACTGAAGCTTTCTTT. Its protein is CSVELGQNTEAFF.

The chain recombines TRBV12-5 with TRBJ2-5; D is unresolved. The CDR3 is 16 amino acids. Germline assignment: CDR1 LGHNT and CDR2 FRNRAP. V dropped 0 bases and J dropped 3 bases, with 14 bases sitting between them. The CDR3 loop is CASGLVISQSEETQYF. Written as DNA, the CDR3 is TGTGCTAGTGGTTTGGTAATCAGTCAATCAGAAGAGACCCAGTACTTC.

The V and J genes are TRBV4-1 and TRBJ2-7; 7 nucleotides match TRBD2. V was pared by 0 bases and J by 0 bases, with 17 bases of the junction left unmatched. CDR1 is MGHRA and CDR2 is YSYEKL in the germline V gene. The CDR3 length is 20 residues. The CDR3 sequence is CASSQEEWEISGGFSYEQYF. The CDR3, as DNA: TGCGCCAGCAGCCAAGAAGAATGGGAGATTTCGGGAGGTTTCTCCTACGAGCAGTACTTC.

V usage is TRBV5-1 and J usage is TRBJ2-7; 12 bases fit TRBD1. V lost 5 bases and J lost 2; bases outside the gene matches: 8. Germline lookup yields CDR1 SGHRS and CDR2 YFSETQ. The CDR3 covers 16 residues. CDR3 in DNA: TGCGCCAGCAGGGGGGACAGGGGGCTTGCCGCCTACGAGCAGTACTTC. Protein sequence: CASRGDRGLAAYEQYF.